In this sample, the clone carrying this T cell receptor beta chain turned up once. The data were obtained in a study of shared T cell receptors in the human thymus. TCRdb's table, derived via immunoSEQ multiplex PCR, lists solely in-frame clones and lacks some. The sample lists approximately 730,000 clones, 70% to 90% occurring once. These data were also filed under a second study, of human thymus T cells. That report adds: Thymic samples were excised during corrective heart operations. Both thymic and peripheral blood repertoires showed apparently biased V and J usage.

The sequenced sample consisted of thymocytes. This TCR was recovered from a girl under two years old with a congenital heart defect.

CDR3 in amino acids: CASRDRAEKLFF. CDR3 coding DNA: TGTGCCAGCAGGGACAGGGCGGAAAAACTGTTTTTT. The chain couples TRBV25-1 to TRBJ1-4, with 8 bases matching TRBD1. With 6 bases clipped from V and 8 bases from J, the junction kept 2 bases outside the gene matches. Germline CDR1 MGHDK, CDR2 SYGVNS. CDR3 size: 12 residues.